Shown below are 27 T cell receptor beta chains from a single sample sequenced in a study of CD8+CD57+ T cells in acquired aplastic anemia. Flow cytometry had shown expanded CD8+CD57+ cells in the patients chosen for sequencing. TCR beta VDJ combinations and CDR3 sequences were profiled from genomic DNA. MiXCR, applied by TCRdb to the reads, yields one record per CDR3 protein. The table has hundreds of thousands of distinct CDR3 sequences, roughly 34% seen once; the top ten hold about 0.8%. What was sequenced was sorted CD4+, CD8+, or CD8+CD57+ T cells (not recorded which) from PBMCs. These receptors came from a human donor with aplastic anemia.

CDR3 nucleotide sequence: TGTGCTAGTGGTGCTACAGGGGTCTACTACACTGAAGCTTTCTTT. This encodes CASGATGVYYTEAFF. The chain is built from TRBV12-5 and TRBJ1-1, with 7 bases that match TRBD1. This CDR3 has 15 residues. The germline V gene has CDR1 LGHNT and CDR2 FRNRAP. Trimming at V came to 5 bases and at J to 3 bases, leaving 9 bases not matched to a gene.

This sequence joins TRBV20-1 and TRBJ2-1, with 7 bases identical to TRBD2. The V segment lost 3 bases and the J segment 5 bases; nucleotides outside the gene matches: 13. Germline CDR1 is DFQATT and CDR2 is SNEGSKA (reference sequence). The CDR3 length is 16 residues. The CDR3 reads CSASHAGGGGDNEQFF. DNA for the CDR3: TGCAGTGCTAGTCATGCGGGTGGGGGGGGAGACAATGAGCAGTTCTTC.

J is TRBJ2-1 and V is TRBV7-3; D is uncertain. Germline loops: CDR1 SGHTA, CDR2 FQGTGA. V was pared by 5 bases and J by 8 bases, with 22 bases between. There are 16 residues in the CDR3. This CDR3 reads CASSKGFLGLHYEQFF. The CDR3 DNA follows: TGTGCCAGCAGCAAAGGATTTTTAGGCCTCCACTATGAGCAGTTCTTC.

This clonotype appeared a few times. The gene calls are TRBV2 and TRBJ2-2; D unclear. The ends were cut back, 8 bases at V and 6 bases at J, with 16 bases in the middle. The CDR3 runs 14 residues. Per the germline V gene, CDR1 is SNHLY and CDR2 is FYNNEI. CDR3 sequence: CASARTLGPGELFF. The CDR3, as DNA: TGTGCCAGCGCCCGTACGTTAGGGCCCGGGGAGCTGTTTTTT.

The chain links TRBV15 to TRBJ2-5, with D possibly called TRBD1 or TRBD2 (5 bases each). This CDR3 has 17 amino acids. Per germline, CDR1 LNHNV and CDR2 YYDKDF (reference sequence). The V end lost 3 bases, the J end lost 9 bases, and 26 bases lay between the germline ends. The CDR3 here is CATSSSWGGAAMEAQYF. CDR3 in DNA: TGTGCCACCAGCAGTAGTTGGGGCGGAGCGGCCATGGAGGCCCAGTACTTC.

This clonotype came up many times. V and J are TRBV2 and TRBJ1-4; D is ambiguous. Trimming stripped 0 bases from V and 7 bases from J, with 12 bases between. This CDR3 spans 15 amino acids. The germline CDR1 and CDR2 sequences are SNHLY and FYNNEI. The CDR3 nucleotides read TGTGCCAGCAGTGAAGCTTGGCAGGCGGGTGAAAAACTGTTTTTT. Protein product: CASSEAWQAGEKLFF.

This sequence joins TRBV15 and TRBJ2-7; D perhaps matches TRBD1 (6 bases). Germline assignment: CDR1 LNHNV and CDR2 YYDKDF (reference sequence). V gave up 3 bases and J gave up 0 bases, with 12 bases separating them. This CDR3 is built from 15 residues. The CDR3 region is CATSSPPRGSYEQYF. In DNA, the CDR3 is TGTGCCACCAGCAGTCCCCCCAGGGGCTCCTACGAGCAGTACTTC.

As to this clonotype: The germline gene is not matched at one end of the junction; a read error may be the cause. The rearrangement uses TRBV3-1 and TRBJ1-2, with no clear D. Germline V gives CDR1 LGHDT, CDR2 YNNKEL (reference sequence). This CDR3 spans 15 amino acids. CDR3 coding DNA: TGTGTCAGCAGCCAACGCCCGGACCGTAACTATGGCTACACCTTC. This codes for CVSSQRPDRNYGYTF.

This rearrangement joins TRBV5-6 to TRBJ2-1; D is perhaps TRBD2 (6 bases). The J call is uncertain, as TRBJ2-7 better fits the DNA end. Looked up from germline, CDR1 is SGHDT and CDR2 is YYEEEE. This CDR3 spans 15 amino acids. CDR3 DNA: TGTGCCAGCAGCTTGGCTCGGCTAGCGCGCAGTGAGCAGTACTTC. Amino acids: CASSLARLARSEQYF.

This clonotype was observed many times. The rearrangement links TRBV20-1 to TRBJ1-5; no clear D gene. Trimming shortened V by 0 bases and J by 6 bases, and 12 bases separated the two germline ends. This CDR3 is 14 amino acids long. CDR1 DFQATT and CDR2 SNEGSKA come from the germline V gene (reference sequence). The chain's CDR3 is CSAREMVGGQPQHF. DNA for the CDR3: TGCAGTGCTAGAGAAATGGTGGGAGGTCAGCCCCAGCATTTT.

The rearrangement uses TRBV9 and TRBJ2-7, with 8 nucleotides matching TRBD1. With 0 bases clipped from V and 0 bases from J, the junction kept 5 bases outside the gene matches. Germline-derived CDR1 and CDR2 are SGDLS and YYNGEE. This CDR3 spans 16 amino acids. DNA for the CDR3: TGTGCCAGCAGCGTAGGGGGGGACAGGAGCTCCTACGAGCAGTACTTC. Amino acid sequence: CASSVGGDRSSYEQYF.

The chain has TRBV5-1 and TRBJ2-7; no clear D. Germline V gives CDR1 SGHRS, CDR2 YFSETQ. The germline V and J ends were trimmed by 4 bases and 5 bases, with 13 bases remaining between them. The CDR3 has 13 amino acids. CDR3 sequence (DNA): TGCGCCAGCAGCCCCCTTGGAGACCACGAGCAGTACTTC. Residues: CASSPLGDHEQYF. The variable domain in full, completed from reference TRBV5-1 and TRBJ2-7, reads KAGVTQTPRYLIKTRGQQVTLSCSPISGHRSVSWYQQTPGQGLQFLFEYFSETQRNKGNFPGRFSGRQFSNSRSEMNVSTLELGDSALYLCASSPLGDHEQYFGPGTRLTVT.

The V call is TRBV11-2, the J call TRBJ1-5; 7 bases are a match to TRBD1. From germline, CDR1 is SGHAT and CDR2 FQNNGV. The CDR3 is made up of 18 amino acids. The trim removed 1 base at V and 0 bases at J, leaving 9 bases unmatched. CDR3 bases: TGTGCCAGCAGCTTAGGGACGGACAGGAGCCATAGCAATCAGCCCCAGCATTTT. This encodes CASSLGTDRSHSNQPQHF.

This clonotype has a handful of counts. The junction departs from germline at one end; a sequencing error may be responsible. V and J are TRBV25-1 and TRBJ1-5; 7 bases map to TRBD1. The CDR3 totals 15 residues. Germline-derived CDR1 and CDR2 are MGHDK and SYGVNS. The CDR3 here is CASSPGRDSIQPQHF. The CDR3 nucleotides are TGTGCCAGCTCACCAGGGAGGGACAGCATTCAGCCCCAGCATTTT.

The chain recombines TRBV3-1 with TRBJ2-4, with D maybe TRBD2 (5 bases). There are 11 residues in the CDR3. V lost 3 bases, J lost 8 bases, and 5 bases lay in between. Germline assignment: CDR1 LGHDT and CDR2 YNNKEL (reference sequence). CDR3 bases: TGTGCCAGCAGCCAGGACTACATTCAGTACTTC. This translates into CASSQDYIQYF.

Many counts were recorded for this clonotype. The chain employs TRBV10-3 and TRBJ1-2; no reliable D call. The germline gives CDR1 ENHRY, CDR2 SYGVKD. V lost 8 bases, J lost 3 bases, and 16 bases lay in between. CDR3 length: 14 amino acids. The CDR3 DNA sequence: TGTGCCATCCGAGGTCGTACATTAGACTATGGCTACACCTTC. It codes for CAIRGRTLDYGYTF.

The chain has TRBV12-5 and TRBJ1-4, with D maybe TRBD1 (5 bases). This CDR3 has 13 amino acids. Per germline, CDR1 LGHNT and CDR2 FRNRAP. With 6 bases removed from V and 8 bases from J, the gap between germline ends came to 13 bases. The CDR3 DNA reads TGTGCTAGTGGAAACGAAGCAGGGGAAAAACTGTTTTTT. Translating gives CASGNEAGEKLFF.

Worth noting for this clonotype: This may come from a read error, since a much larger clone is one base off. The chain couples TRBV2 to TRBJ2-1; D unclear. Per the germline V gene, CDR1 is SNHLY and CDR2 is FYNNEI. The CDR3 is made up of 14 amino acids. The ends were cut back, 2 bases at V and 6 bases at J, with 11 bases in the middle. CDR3 amino acids: CASSEKWRPNEQFF. The CDR3 coding sequence is TGTGCCAGCAGTGAAAAGTGGCGGCCCAATGAGCAGTTCTTC.

The chain uses TRBV7-9 and TRBJ2-7, with 11 bases lining up with TRBD1. The CDR3 is 14 amino acids. The ends lost 5 bases at V and 5 bases at J; junction bases unmatched: 5. The V gene's germline CDR1 is SEHNR and CDR2 FQNEAQ (reference sequence). Here the CDR3 DNA reads TGTGCCAGCAGCCAGGGACAGGGGGTAAACGAGCAGTACTTC. Its translation: CASSQGQGVNEQYF.

V is TRBV7-2 and J is TRBJ1-5; D ambiguous. Germline V gene sequence: CDR1 SGHTA, CDR2 FQGNSA. Trimming removed 4 bases from V and 4 bases from J, with 8 bases in between. The CDR3 covers 13 residues. The CDR3 is CASSWTLNQPQHF. In DNA form, the CDR3 reads TGTGCCAGCAGCTGGACCCTTAATCAGCCCCAGCATTTT.

Regarding this clonotype: This may be a read error, as it is one base from a much larger clone. The chain combines TRBV20-1 with TRBJ1-6; D gene ambiguous. Germline CDR1 is DFQATT and CDR2 is SNEGSKA (reference sequence). The CDR3 has 13 residues. The CDR3 sequence is CSATLDYNSPPHF. CDR3 bases: TGCAGTGCTACTTTGGACTATAATTCACCCCCCCACTTT.

The J gene is TRBJ1-4, the V gene TRBV20-1; 7 nucleotides line up with TRBD1. V shed 4 bases and J 3 bases; nucleotides not matched to a gene: 8. This CDR3 spans 15 amino acids. Germline CDR1 DFQATT, CDR2 SNEGSKA (reference sequence). CDR3 amino acids: CSAMISDRANEKLFF. The CDR3 nucleotides are TGCAGTGCTATGATAAGCGACAGGGCTAATGAAAAACTGTTTTTT.

There are a few counts of this clonotype. Written as DNA, the CDR3 is TGTGCCAGTAGTAAGACAGGGAACACCGGGGAGCTGTTTTTT. Translation gives CASSKTGNTGELFF. The chain is built from TRBV19 and TRBJ2-2; maybe TRBD1 (6 bases). The V gene's germline CDR1 is LNHDA and CDR2 SQIVND (reference sequence). The CDR3 contains 14 residues. Between the trimmed V and J ends, which lost 4 bases and 1 base, there was a span of 7 bases.

The rearrangement links TRBV5-1 to TRBJ1-1; 11 bases fit TRBD1. Germline assignment: CDR1 SGHRS and CDR2 YFSETQ. CDR3 size: 16 residues. The V gene end was trimmed by 3 bases and the J gene end by 5 bases; junction bases not matched to a gene: 9. CDR3 loop: CASSSSRDRGVTEAFF. CDR3 in DNA: TGCGCCAGCAGCTCCTCACGGGACAGGGGGGTGACTGAAGCTTTCTTT.

This chain links TRBV11-2 with TRBJ1-1; 9 nucleotides match TRBD1. From germline, CDR1 is SGHAT and CDR2 FQNNGV. The CDR3 length is 14 residues. V trimming: 5 bases; J trimming: 7 bases; junction bases outside the gene matches: 8. The CDR3 loop is CASSVGTGWNEAFF. The DNA for the CDR3 is TGTGCCAGCAGCGTGGGGACAGGGTGGAATGAAGCTTTCTTT.

This rearrangement joins TRBV12-5 to TRBJ1-2; no clear D gene. The CDR3 extends over 13 amino acids. Trimming took off 7 bases at V and 1 base at J, with 10 bases between the two ends. The germline V gene encodes CDR1 LGHNT and CDR2 FRNRAP. CDR3 bases: TGTGCTAGTGCTCTGGACGGTAACTATGGCTACACCTTC. This codes for CASALDGNYGYTF.

This clonotype was seen just once. This sequence joins TRBV18 and TRBJ1-1; possibly TRBD1 for D (5 bases). Germline CDR1 KGHSH, CDR2 LQKENI. The CDR3 is 15 residues long. Trimming pared 1 base from V and 1 base from J, leaving 10 bases between. CDR3 protein: CASSPLPTGNTEAFF. The CDR3 bases are TGTGCCAGCTCACCACTCCCAACAGGGAACACTGAAGCTTTCTTT.